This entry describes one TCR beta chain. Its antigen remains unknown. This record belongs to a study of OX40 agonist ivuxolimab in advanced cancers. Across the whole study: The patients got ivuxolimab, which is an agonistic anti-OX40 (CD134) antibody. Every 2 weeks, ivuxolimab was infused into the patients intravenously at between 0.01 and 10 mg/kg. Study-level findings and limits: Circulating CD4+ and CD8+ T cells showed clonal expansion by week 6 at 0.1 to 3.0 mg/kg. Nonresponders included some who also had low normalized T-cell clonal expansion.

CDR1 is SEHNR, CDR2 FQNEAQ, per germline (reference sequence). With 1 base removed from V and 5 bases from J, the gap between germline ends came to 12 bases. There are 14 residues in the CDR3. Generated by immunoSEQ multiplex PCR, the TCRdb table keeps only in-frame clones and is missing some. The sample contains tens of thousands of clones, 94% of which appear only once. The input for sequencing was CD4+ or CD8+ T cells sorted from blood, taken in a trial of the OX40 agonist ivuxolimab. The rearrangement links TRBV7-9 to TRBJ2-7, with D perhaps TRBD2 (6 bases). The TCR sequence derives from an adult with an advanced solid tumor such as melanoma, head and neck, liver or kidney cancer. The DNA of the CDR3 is TGTGCCAGCAGCTTAGGGGGGGTAAGCGACGAGCAGTACTTC. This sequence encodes CASSLGGVSDEQYF.